This is a list of T cell receptor beta chains from one sample in a study of T cells in tuberculosis. Repertoires were generated with immunoSEQ multiplex PCR, while TCRdb's copy carries only in-frame clones and drops some. The sample contains about 88,000 clones, roughly 93% of which appear only once. Sequenced material: CD1b-GMM tetramer-negative cells sorted from PBMCs. These receptors came from an adult woman with latent tuberculosis. The CDR3 runs from the conserved cysteine through the conserved F or W. Fields, in order: clone size, J gene, V gene, CDR3 protein. Clone size appears in some rows only: once, few, many, or a class for an expanded clone.

.,TRBJ2-5,TRBV9,CASSVDSLQGRKTQYF
.,TRBJ1-3,TRBV2,CASSPDRGGNTIYF
.,TRBJ1-6,TRBV7-6,CASSLGGGSPLHF
.,TRBJ2-5,TRBV7-6,CASSLRLAGASQETQYF
.,TRBJ2-2,TRBV19,CASNAVPNTGELFF
once,TRBJ1-5,TRBV30,CAWSTGTNQPQHF
.,TRBJ1-1,TRBV5-6,CASSLQGLMNTEAFF
.,TRBJ1-6,TRBV19,CASADRGNSPLHF
.,TRBJ2-2,TRBV6-5,CASSFRTGTNTGELFF
.,TRBJ1-3,TRBV6-5,CASRTGGNTIYF
few,TRBJ1-4,TRBV19,CASSISGGPDNEKLFF
.,TRBJ2-5,TRBV2,CASSEASPVVLETQYF
.,TRBJ2-5,TRBV2,CASSRGGNQETQYF
.,TRBJ2-6,TRBV30,CAWSPGQGASGANVLTF
.,TRBJ2-7,TRBV27,CASSLGGGGLNEQYF
.,TRBJ1-2,TRBV7-9,CASSANGLDGYTF
once,TRBJ2-3,TRBV7-2,CASSLWRQGDTQYF
.,TRBJ1-1,TRBV4-1,CASSQEEQMNTEAFF
.,TRBJ2-3,TRBV11-3,CASSRRGGSTDTQYF
.,TRBJ1-4,TRBV5-1,CASSQGQTNEKLFF
.,TRBJ1-2,TRBV7-8,CASSPGTGVNYGYTF
.,TRBJ2-5,TRBV4-3,CASSQDFSYSQETQYF
.,TRBJ1-4,TRBV7-9,CASSPSGTGLNEKLFF
.,TRBJ2-5,TRBV19,CASSFSSGYQETQYF
.,TRBJ1-3,TRBV20-1,CSALFGNTIYF
.,TRBJ1-5,TRBV28,CASGLEQGPLNQPQHF
.,TRBJ1-5,TRBV2,CASGVGAGNQPQHF
.,TRBJ2-1,TRBV2,CASSGNLGNEQFF
.,TRBJ1-6,TRBV4-3,CASRQGNSPLHF
.,TRBJ2-7,TRBV18,CASSHGGPFNEQYF
once,TRBJ2-5,TRBV20-1,CSAKGGETQYF
.,TRBJ2-1,TRBV7-8,CASSGQGLAGTATYNEQFF
.,TRBJ1-5,TRBV19,CASSTAPGNQPQHF
.,TRBJ2-5,TRBV4-1,CASSSQGAPGVETQYF
.,TRBJ2-2,TRBV25-1,CASSEVPGNLNTGELFF
.,TRBJ2-3,TRBV7-2,CASSPGTSGGAQSADTQYF